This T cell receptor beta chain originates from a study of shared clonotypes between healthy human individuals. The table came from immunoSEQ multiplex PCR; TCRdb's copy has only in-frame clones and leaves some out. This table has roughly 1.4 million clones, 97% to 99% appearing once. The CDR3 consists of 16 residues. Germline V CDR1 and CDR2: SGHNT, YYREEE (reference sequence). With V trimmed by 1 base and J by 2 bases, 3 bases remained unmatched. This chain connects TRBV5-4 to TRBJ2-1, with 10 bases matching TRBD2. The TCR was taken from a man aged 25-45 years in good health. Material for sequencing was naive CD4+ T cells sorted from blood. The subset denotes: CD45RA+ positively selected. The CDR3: CASSLRLAGAYNEQFF. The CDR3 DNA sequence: TGTGCCAGCAGCTTGAGGCTAGCGGGAGCCTACAATGAGCAGTTCTTC. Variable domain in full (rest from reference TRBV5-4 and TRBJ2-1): ETGVTQSPTHLIKTRGQQVTLRCSSQSGHNTVSWYQQALGQGPQFIFQYYREEENGRGNFPPRFSGLQFPNYSSELNVNALELDDSALYLCASSLRLAGAYNEQFFGPGTRLTVL.